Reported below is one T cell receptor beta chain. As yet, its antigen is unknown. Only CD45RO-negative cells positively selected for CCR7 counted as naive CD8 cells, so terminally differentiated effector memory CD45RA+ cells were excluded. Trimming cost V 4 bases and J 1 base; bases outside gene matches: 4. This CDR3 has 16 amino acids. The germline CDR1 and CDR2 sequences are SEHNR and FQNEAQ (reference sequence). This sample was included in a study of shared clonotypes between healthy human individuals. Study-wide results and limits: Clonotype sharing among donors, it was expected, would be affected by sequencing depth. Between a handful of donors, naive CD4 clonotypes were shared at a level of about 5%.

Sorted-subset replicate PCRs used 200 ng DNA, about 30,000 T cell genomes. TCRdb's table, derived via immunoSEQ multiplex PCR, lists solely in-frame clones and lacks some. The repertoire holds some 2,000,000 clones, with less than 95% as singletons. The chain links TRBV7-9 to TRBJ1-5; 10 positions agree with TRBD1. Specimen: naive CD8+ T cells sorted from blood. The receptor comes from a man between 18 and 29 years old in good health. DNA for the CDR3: TGTGCCAGCAGCTCGGACAGGGGGATGAGCAATCAGCCCCAGCATTTT. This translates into CASSSDRGMSNQPQHF.